A selection of T cell receptor beta chains follows, all from one sample in a study of response to subunit inactivated influenza vaccine. TCRdb passed the RT-PCR reads through MiXCR, listing each CDR3 protein once. The table has about 500,000 distinct CDR3 sequences, approximately 7.3% seen once. Sequenced here: PBMCs from blood, sampled roughly 24 months after vaccination. The receptors originated from a man aged 45 to 70 who received an inactivated influenza vaccine. CDR3s include the opening cysteine and the closing phenylalanine or tryptophan. A D gene is named only where the DNA matches it firmly. Clone size is stated in some rows and not others, as once, few, many or a class when expanded.

- TRBJ2-7 TRBV28 - CASSLNVGPTREQYF TGTGCCAGCAGTTTAAACGTGGGGCCCACCCGCGAGCAGTACTTC
- TRBJ2-3 TRBV14 few CASSPWAGDTQYF TGTGCCAGCAGCCCCTGGGCGGGAGATACGCAGTATTTT
TRBD2 TRBJ2-3 TRBV20-1 many CSARRLAGGPDTQYF TGCAGTGCTAGAAGACTAGCGGGAGGGCCAGATACGCAGTATTTT
TRBD2 TRBJ2-7 TRBV14 - CASSHSGLAGEQYF TGTGCCAGCAGCCACAGCGGACTAGCTGGGGAGCAGTACTTC
- TRBJ1-1 TRBV10-3 - CATTLNTEAFF TGTGCCACAACTCTTAACACTGAAGCTTTCTTT
- TRBJ2-6 TRBV7-8 - CASAARGANVLTF TGTGCCAGCGCAGCGAGGGGGGCCAACGTCCTGACTTTC
- TRBJ1-5 TRBV28 few CASSSAVGNQPQHF TGTGCCAGCAGTTCGGCGGTCGGCAATCAGCCCCAGCATTTT
- TRBJ2-7 TRBV6-2/TRBV6-3 - CASSSRQLGEQYF TGTGCCAGCAGTTCCCGACAGCTGGGCGAGCAGTACTTC
- TRBJ1-1 TRBV20-1 - CSARQAGRSNTEAFF TGCAGTGCTAGGCAGGCGGGGCGATCGAACACTGAAGCTTTCTTT
- TRBJ2-5 TRBV2 few CASSSPRQVSSETQYF TGTGCCAGCAGTTCTCCCCGACAGGTCTCCTCGGAGACCCAGTACTTC
- TRBJ1-5 TRBV12-3/TRBV12-4 few CASSLLVGQPQHF TGTGCCAGCAGTTTGTTGGTGGGACAGCCCCAGCATTTT
- TRBJ2-5 TRBV2 few CASNGQIKQETQYF TGTGCCAGCAATGGACAGATCAAACAAGAGACCCAGTACTTC
- TRBJ2-7 TRBV12-3/TRBV12-4 many CASSLASVPYEQYF TGTGCCAGCAGTTTAGCCAGCGTACCCTACGAGCAGTACTTC
- TRBJ1-6 TRBV5-1 few CASSRTENSPLHF TGCGCCAGCAGCCGGACGGAGAATTCACCCCTCCACTTT
TRBD1 TRBJ2-2 TRBV5-1 - CASSLTGQGSNTGELFF TGCGCCAGCAGCTTGACGGGACAGGGGTCGAACACCGGGGAGCTGTTTTTT
- TRBJ1-2 TRBV7-2 few CASSSQGTPSGYTF TGTGCCAGCAGCTCTCAGGGGACCCCCTCTGGCTACACCTTC
- TRBJ2-3 TRBV28 many CASSRYTDTQYF TGTGCCAGCAGCCGATACACAGATACGCAGTATTTT
- TRBJ2-5 TRBV11-1 - CASSPIRTARYGEETQYF TGTGCCAGCAGCCCTATCAGGACAGCGAGGTATGGAGAAGAGACCCAGTACTTC
TRBD1 TRBJ2-3 TRBV20-1 many CSAKRTGVAGYTQYF TGCAGTGCCAAACGGACAGGGGTAGCCGGTTATACGCAGTATTTT
- TRBJ2-5 TRBV20-1 few CSARGALAQETQYF TGCAGTGCTAGGGGAGCGCTAGCGCAAGAGACCCAGTACTTC
- TRBJ2-7 TRBV7-6 - CASSLESEGYEQYF TGTGCCAGCAGCTTAGAGAGTGAGGGTTACGAGCAGTACTTC
- TRBJ1-2 TRBV9 few CASSADTGNYGYTF TGTGCCAGCAGCGCTGATACAGGGAACTATGGCTACACCTTC
TRBD1 TRBJ2-7 TRBV11-2 - CASRGPGTEPGFYEQYF TGTGCCAGCAGGGGTCCCGGGACAGAACCGGGATTCTACGAGCAGTACTTC
- TRBJ2-1 TRBV7-9 once CASSFRDFTYNEQFF TGTGCCAGCAGCTTCCGGGACTTCACCTACAATGAGCAGTTCTTC
TRBD2 TRBJ2-2 TRBV7-9 many CASSPHSGADGELFF TGTGCCAGCAGCCCCCATAGCGGGGCGGACGGGGAGCTGTTTTTT
TRBD1 TRBJ1-4 TRBV6-1 - CASGETGQGGEKLFF TGTGCCAGCGGTGAGACGGGACAGGGAGGCGAAAAACTGTTTTTT
- TRBJ2-3 TRBV3-1 few CASSRLGPGADTQYF TGTGCCAGCAGCCGGCTCGGACCGGGAGCAGATACGCAGTATTTT
- TRBJ2-1 TRBV30 many CAWRGGQGYNEQFF TGTGCCTGGAGGGGGGGGCAGGGCTACAATGAGCAGTTCTTC
TRBD1 TRBJ1-1 TRBV5-1 - CASVQGAIQTNTEAFF TGCGCCAGCGTACAGGGGGCGATCCAAACGAACACTGAAGCTTTCTTT
- TRBJ1-2 TRBV6-5 few CASSYPGHDYGYTF TGTGCCAGCAGTTACCCGGGACACGACTATGGCTACACCTTC
TRBD2 TRBJ2-1 TRBV7-3 many CASSIAGPSYNEQFF TGTGCCAGCAGCATAGCGGGGCCTTCCTACAATGAGCAGTTCTTC
- TRBJ2-2 TRBV20-1 - CSAQNPGHQNTGELFF TGCAGTGCTCAAAACCCGGGACACCAGAACACCGGGGAGCTGTTTTTT